This T cell receptor beta chain was sequenced for a study of blood T cells in healthy people across ages. General observations from the study: Both naive CD4+ cell counts and diversity were greater in long-lived donors than in aged donors.

Germline V gene data show CDR1 as SGHTA and CDR2 as FQGNSA. Trimming removed 3 bases from V and 5 bases from J, with 13 bases in between. This CDR3 has 14 amino acids. As regards this clonotype: Antigen unknown.

In each sample, at least 7 million PBMCs were isolated. The authors ran a second PCR of roughly 6 to 12 cycles using a sample-barcoded 5' primer and a J-beta primer mix. TCRdb reprocessed the 5' RACE reads with MiXCR, giving one entry per CDR3 protein. The table records 800,000 to 1,000,000 distinct CDR3 sequences, about 48% of them present only once. The sample taken for sequencing was blood. The sequence came from a young man in good health. J is TRBJ1-2 and V is TRBV7-2; D gene uncertain. The CDR3 nucleotides read TGTGCCAGCAGCTTCGATCCCCAGGCGTATGGCTACACCTTC. Amino acids: CASSFDPQAYGYTF.